Shown below are 25 T cell receptor beta chains from a single sample sequenced in a study of shared clonotypes between healthy human individuals. Some clones are missing from TCRdb's copy, which holds only in-frame ones; the method was immunoSEQ multiplex PCR. Of roughly 2.2 million clones listed, approximately 93% are singletons. The sequencing sample was made of naive CD4+ T cells from PBMCs. The subset was: CD45RA+ positively selected. Receptor source: a man aged 18 to 30 in good health. Some clones in this sample may be carry-over from other donors' samples.

J is TRBJ2-1 and V is TRBV28; D possibly corresponds to TRBD1 (6 bases). This CDR3 comprises 13 residues. The germline V and J ends were trimmed by 11 bases and 4 bases, with 15 bases remaining between them. Germline V lookup: CDR1 MDHEN, CDR2 SYDVKM. The chain's CDR3 is CAANRDTYNEQFF. CDR3 nucleotide sequence: TGTGCCGCAAACCGGGACACGTACAATGAGCAGTTCTTC.

V is TRBV5-5 and J is TRBJ2-6; no reliable D call. V lost 2 bases and J lost 0, with 12 bases in between. This CDR3 has 17 residues. Per the germline V gene, CDR1 is SGHKS and CDR2 is YYEKEE (reference sequence). The CDR3 region is CASSFGLSRSGANVLTF. The CDR3 nucleotides are TGTGCCAGCAGCTTTGGTCTAAGCCGCTCTGGGGCCAACGTCCTGACTTTC.

V gene TRBV28 combines with J gene TRBJ1-4; D is possibly TRBD1 (6 bases). Trimming left V 5 bases short and J 4 bases short, with 14 bases between. CDR1 and CDR2 from the germline V gene are MDHEN and SYDVKM. The length of the CDR3 is 15 residues. Here the CDR3 reads CASSPSGGGNEKLFF. CDR3 DNA: TGTGCCAGCAGTCCCTCGGGGGGCGGTAATGAAAAACTGTTTTTT.

The chain has TRBV28 and TRBJ2-7; 10 bases line up with TRBD2. CDR3 size: 16 residues. J lost 1 base, V lost 7 bases, and 10 bases had no gene match. Looked up from germline, CDR1 is MDHEN and CDR2 is SYDVKM. The CDR3 nucleotides read TGTGCCAGCACTACTCCCTCTAGCGGGAGTTCCTACGAGCAGTACTTC. The encoded protein is CASTTPSSGSSYEQYF. Full variable domain (remainder filled in from reference TRBV28 and TRBJ2-7): DVKVTQSSRYLVKRTGEKVFLECVQDMDHENMFWYRQDPGLGLRLIYFSYDVKMKEKGDIPEGYSVSREKKERFSLILESASTNQTSMYLCASTTPSSGSSYEQYFGPGTRLTVT.

The gene calls are TRBV25-1 and TRBJ1-1, with a possible D match to TRBD1 (5 bases). V was pared by 4 bases and J by 7 bases, with 13 bases between. This CDR3 has 13 residues. Germline values: CDR1 MGHDK, CDR2 SYGVNS. The chain's CDR3 is CASSAAGTDEAFF. The DNA of the CDR3 is TGTGCCAGCAGTGCCGCCGGGACTGATGAAGCTTTCTTT.

The CDR3 nucleotides read TGTGCCAGCAGTTTAGGGCAGGGGCACTATGGCTACACCTTC. Its protein product is CASSLGQGHYGYTF. The V and J genes are TRBV28 and TRBJ1-2; D is perhaps TRBD1 (6 bases). The CDR3 covers 14 residues. V was trimmed by 2 bases and J by 3 bases, leaving 10 bases between them. The germline V gene encodes CDR1 MDHEN and CDR2 SYDVKM.

The chain joins TRBV4-2 to TRBJ2-5; D is possibly TRBD1 (6 bases). With 3 bases removed from V and 5 bases from J, the gap between germline ends came to 13 bases. The germline CDR1 and CDR2 sequences are LGHNA and YNFKEQ. The CDR3 extends over 14 amino acids. The CDR3 DNA is TGTGCCAGCAGCCACGGCGGCAGGGGTGAGACCCAGTACTTC. As protein: CASSHGGRGETQYF.

The chain is built from TRBV19 and TRBJ2-3; 7 bases map to TRBD1. Germline V gene lookup returns CDR1 LNHDA and CDR2 SQIVND (reference sequence). This CDR3 has 15 residues. With 6 bases clipped from V and 1 base from J, the junction kept 7 bases outside the gene matches. CDR3 amino acids: CASRPTGLGTDTQYF. In DNA form, the CDR3 reads TGTGCCAGTAGGCCGACAGGGTTGGGCACAGATACGCAGTATTTT. Using reference TRBV19 and TRBJ2-3 for the parts outside the CDR3, the full variable domain is DGGITQSPKYLFRKEGQNVTLSCEQNLNHDAMYWYRQDPGQGLRLIYYSQIVNDFQKGDIAEGYSVSREKKESFPLTVTSAQKNPTAFYLCASRPTGLGTDTQYFGPGTRLTVL.

For this clone: Other DNA sequences from this sample encode an identical CDR3 as well. The chain couples TRBV5-4 to TRBJ1-2, with D perhaps matching TRBD1 (5 bases). The CDR3 runs to 13 residues. Germline V gene lookup returns CDR1 SGHNT and CDR2 YYREEE (reference sequence). V lost 0 bases and J 4 bases, leaving 7 bases between the germline ends. This CDR3 is CASSLVGTYGYTF. The CDR3 DNA sequence: TGTGCCAGCAGCTTGGTGGGGACCTATGGCTACACCTTC. Drawing the rest from reference TRBV5-4 and TRBJ1-2, the complete variable domain is ETGVTQSPTHLIKTRGQQVTLRCSSQSGHNTVSWYQQALGQGPQFIFQYYREEENGRGNFPPRFSGLQFPNYSSELNVNALELDDSALYLCASSLVGTYGYTFGSGTRLTVV.

The rearrangement uses TRBV15 and TRBJ1-4; D possibly corresponds to TRBD1 (6 bases). This CDR3 region has 18 residues. V lost 6 bases to trimming and J lost 5 bases, with 25 bases between them. Germline V lookup: CDR1 LNHNV, CDR2 YYDKDF (reference sequence). Here the CDR3 reads CATRNGGAGSFRNEKLFF. The DNA for the CDR3 is TGTGCCACCAGGAATGGGGGCGCGGGTTCGTTTCGAAATGAAAAACTGTTTTTT. The whole variable domain, remainder taken from reference TRBV15 and TRBJ1-4, is DAMVIQNPRYQVTQFGKPVTLSCSQTLNHNVMYWYQQKSSQAPKLLFHYYDKDFNNEADTPDNFQSRRPNTSFCFLDIRSPGLGDTAMYLCATRNGGAGSFRNEKLFFGSGTQLSVL.

This clone was seen a few times. V gene TRBV4-2 combines with J gene TRBJ1-1; D unresolved. This CDR3 has 14 residues. The V gene lost 8 bases and the J gene lost 1 base, with 14 bases spanning the gap. From germline, CDR1 is LGHNA and CDR2 YNFKEQ. As DNA, the CDR3 is TGTGCCAGCTCGGTAATGGGGAAGAACACTGAAGCTTTCTTT. This sequence encodes CASSVMGKNTEAFF.

Here the CDR3 reads CASSPGTGKSQPQHF. CDR3 DNA: TGTGCCAGCAGTCCGGGGACAGGGAAGAGTCAGCCCCAGCATTTT. This chain links TRBV28 with TRBJ1-5; 9 nucleotides line up with TRBD1. This CDR3 has 15 residues. Germline V CDR1 and CDR2: MDHEN, SYDVKM. V shed 5 bases and J 6 bases; nucleotides not matched to a gene: 8.

This clone was detected only once. J is TRBJ1-1 and V is TRBV18; perhaps TRBD1 as D (5 bases). Trimming cost V 3 bases and J 6 bases, with 11 bases left between them. The CDR3 covers 13 residues. In germline, CDR1 is KGHSH, CDR2 LQKENI. CDR3 nucleotide sequence: TGTGCCAGCTCACCGCCAGGGTCGGCTGAAGCTTTCTTT. It encodes CASSPPGSAEAFF.

V and J are TRBV4-3 and TRBJ2-3; D not certain. V lost 0 bases to trimming and J lost 1 base, with 11 bases between them. Per germline, CDR1 LGHNA and CDR2 YSLEER. The CDR3 spans 16 residues. The CDR3 coding sequence is TGCGCCAGCAGCCAAGAATTCTCGCAGGGCACAGATACGCAGTATTTT. Encoded protein: CASSQEFSQGTDTQYF.

The rearrangement uses TRBV10-3 and TRBJ2-7; D assignment may be TRBD1 or TRBD2 (5 bases each). The CDR3 loop spans 15 amino acids. Trimming removed 5 bases from V and 5 bases from J, with 19 bases in between. Germline V gene lookup returns CDR1 ENHRY and CDR2 SYGVKD. CDR3 amino acids: CAISSGTVAVDEQYF. CDR3 DNA sequence: TGTGCCATCAGTTCTGGGACGGTTGCCGTGGACGAGCAGTACTTC.

The chain employs TRBV9 and TRBJ2-3; 14 bases align to TRBD2. CDR1 and CDR2 (germline): SGDLS, YYNGEE. This CDR3 contains 15 residues. Germline trimming cut 4 bases from V and 6 bases from J; bases unmatched to any gene: 4. In nucleotides, the CDR3 is TGTGCCAGCAGCCTACGACTAGCGGGAGGGGATACGCAGTATTTT. The encoded protein is CASSLRLAGGDTQYF.

The J gene is TRBJ2-1, the V gene TRBV13, with a possible D match to TRBD1 (6 bases). In germline, CDR1 is PRHDT, CDR2 FYEKMQ (reference sequence). This CDR3 spans 15 amino acids. V gave up 0 bases and J gave up 7 bases, with 13 bases separating them. CDR3 nucleotide sequence: TGTGCCAGCAGCTTAGGTTTGGACAGCCAAAATGAGCAGTTCTTC. This encodes CASSLGLDSQNEQFF.

The V and J genes are TRBV15 and TRBJ1-5; 9 nucleotides align to TRBD1. V gave up 1 base and J gave up 6 bases; unmatched junction bases: 10. Germline values: CDR1 LNHNV, CDR2 YYDKDF (reference sequence). The CDR3 loop spans 17 amino acids. In nucleotides, the CDR3 is TGTGCCACCAGCAGAGGGTTGAGGACAGGGGTTAGTCAGCCCCAGCATTTT. Translated: CATSRGLRTGVSQPQHF.

The rearrangement links TRBV15 to TRBJ2-7; TRBD1 matches 9 bases. V gave up 0 bases and J gave up 9 bases; unmatched junction bases: 6. CDR1 is LNHNV, CDR2 YYDKDF, per germline (reference sequence). CDR3 length: 14 amino acids. CDR3 coding DNA: TGTGCCACCAGCAGAGAGGGACAGGGAAACGGGCAGTACTTC. Translated: CATSREGQGNGQYF.

The chain joins TRBV4-2 to TRBJ2-5, with unresolved D. TRBJ2-7 matches the DNA end more closely, so the J call is doubtful. Germline V gene data show CDR1 as LGHNA and CDR2 as YNFKEQ. The CDR3 has 14 amino acids. CDR3 nucleotide sequence: TGTGCCAGCAGCCAAGAGTCCAGCTCCTACGAGCAGTACTTC. Residues: CASSQESSSYEQYF.

The table lists this clone with a count of one. V and J are TRBV25-1 and TRBJ2-1, with D perhaps assigned TRBD1 or TRBD2 (5 bases each). Looked up from germline, CDR1 is MGHDK and CDR2 is SYGVNS. Between the trimmed V and J ends, which lost 2 bases and 0 bases, there was a span of 8 bases. The CDR3 is made up of 15 amino acids. Here the CDR3 DNA reads TGTGCCAGCAGTGAAGGGGGTAGCTCCTACAATGAGCAGTTCTTC. Amino acid sequence: CASSEGGSSYNEQFF.

The CDR3, as DNA: TGTGCCAGCAGCTTAACGGCTAGCGGGAGCTCCTACGAGCAGTACTTC. Its protein is CASSLTASGSSYEQYF. V is TRBV7-3 and J is TRBJ2-7, with TRBD2 matching 10 bases. With 0 bases clipped from V and 0 bases from J, the junction kept 2 bases outside the gene matches. CDR1 and CDR2 from the germline V gene are SGHTA and FQGTGA. The CDR3 loop spans 16 amino acids.

This chain uses TRBV6-5 with TRBJ2-7; D is possibly TRBD1 (6 bases). The germline gives CDR1 MNHEY, CDR2 SVGAGI. This CDR3 has 14 amino acids. V was clipped by 0 bases and J by 6 bases, with 12 bases between them. The CDR3 spells CASSYSRRGFEQYF. CDR3 sequence (DNA): TGTGCCAGCAGTTACTCACGCAGGGGATTCGAGCAGTACTTC.

The rearrangement joins TRBV5-1 to TRBJ2-7; either TRBD1 or TRBD2 may supply D (5 bases each). This CDR3 region has 15 residues. Germline V gene sequence: CDR1 SGHRS, CDR2 YFSETQ. V gave up 0 bases and J gave up 4 bases, with 14 bases separating them. CDR3 DNA: TGCGCCAGCAGCTTGGACCAGGGAGTGAGGTACGAGCAGTACTTC. This translates into CASSLDQGVRYEQYF.

This sequence joins TRBV18 and TRBJ2-7; TRBD1 might be the D (6 bases). CDR1 is KGHSH and CDR2 is LQKENI in the germline V gene. The CDR3 is made up of 15 amino acids. V lost 6 bases and J 0 bases, leaving 15 bases between the germline ends. For the CDR3, the DNA is TGTGCCAGCTCGGGGAAGACAGGAACCTCCTACGAGCAGTACTTC. As protein: CASSGKTGTSYEQYF.